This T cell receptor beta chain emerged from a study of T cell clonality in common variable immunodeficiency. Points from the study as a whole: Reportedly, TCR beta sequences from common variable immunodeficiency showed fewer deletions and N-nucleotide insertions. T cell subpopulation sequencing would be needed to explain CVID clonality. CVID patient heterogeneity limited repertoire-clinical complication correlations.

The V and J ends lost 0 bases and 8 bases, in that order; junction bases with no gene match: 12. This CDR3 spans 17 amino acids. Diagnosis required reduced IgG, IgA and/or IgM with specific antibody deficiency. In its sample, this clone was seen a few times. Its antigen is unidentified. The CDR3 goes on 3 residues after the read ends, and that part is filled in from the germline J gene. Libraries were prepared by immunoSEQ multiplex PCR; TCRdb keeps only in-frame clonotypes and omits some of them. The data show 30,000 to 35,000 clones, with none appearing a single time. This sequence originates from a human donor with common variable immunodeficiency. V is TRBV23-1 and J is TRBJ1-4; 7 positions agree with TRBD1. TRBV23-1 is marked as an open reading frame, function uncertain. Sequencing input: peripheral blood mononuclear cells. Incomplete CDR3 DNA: TGCGCCAGCAGTCAATCGTTTCTCCGGGACAGAGACGAAAAA. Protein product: CASSQSFLRDRDEK. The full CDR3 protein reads CASSQSFLRDRDEKLFF.